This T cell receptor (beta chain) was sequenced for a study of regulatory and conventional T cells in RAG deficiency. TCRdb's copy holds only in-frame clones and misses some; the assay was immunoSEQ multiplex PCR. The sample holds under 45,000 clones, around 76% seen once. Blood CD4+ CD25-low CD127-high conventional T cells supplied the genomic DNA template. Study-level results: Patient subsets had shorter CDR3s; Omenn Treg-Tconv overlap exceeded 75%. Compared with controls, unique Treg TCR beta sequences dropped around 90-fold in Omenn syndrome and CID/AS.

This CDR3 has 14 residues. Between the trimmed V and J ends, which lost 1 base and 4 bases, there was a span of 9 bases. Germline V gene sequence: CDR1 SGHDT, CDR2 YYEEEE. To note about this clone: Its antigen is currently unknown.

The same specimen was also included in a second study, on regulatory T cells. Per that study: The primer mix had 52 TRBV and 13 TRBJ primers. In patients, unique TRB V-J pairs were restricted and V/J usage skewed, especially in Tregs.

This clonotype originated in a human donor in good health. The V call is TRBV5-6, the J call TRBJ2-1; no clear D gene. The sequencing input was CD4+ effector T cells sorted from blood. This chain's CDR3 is CASSLRPNYNEQFF. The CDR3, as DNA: TGTGCCAGCAGCTTGAGGCCGAATTACAATGAGCAGTTCTTC.